A single sample is the source of the 19 T cell receptor beta chains below, sequenced in a study of blood T cell repertoires in COVID-19. Generated by immunoSEQ multiplex PCR, the TCRdb table keeps only in-frame clones and is missing some. The sample includes about 280,000 clones, about 89% of them seen just once. The sequenced sample was peripheral blood. All receptors come from a man over 45 with acute or convalescent COVID-19.

V is TRBV6-4 and J is TRBJ2-7; 11 nucleotides align to TRBD1. CDR3 length: 18 amino acids. V shed 0 bases and J 4 bases; nucleotides not matched to a gene: 11. Germline assignment: CDR1 MRHNA and CDR2 SNTAGT. CDR3 bases: TGTGCCAGCAGTGACTCTGTCCCCCGGGACAGGGGGAGATACGAGCAGTACTTC. Protein: CASSDSVPRDRGRYEQYF.

This sequence joins TRBV29-1 and TRBJ1-1; no clear D gene. Germline V gene data show CDR1 as SQVTM and CDR2 as ANQGSEA. This CDR3 region has 11 residues. CDR3 DNA sequence: TGCAGGGCAGAGGGGAACACTGAAGCTTTCTTT. Its protein product is CRAEGNTEAFF.

V usage is TRBV2 and J usage is TRBJ2-2, with D possibly being TRBD2 (6 bases). The germline gives CDR1 SNHLY, CDR2 FYNNEI. The V end was cut by 6 bases, the J end by 0 bases, with 14 bases between. This CDR3 has 16 amino acids. The DNA of the CDR3 is TGTGCCAGCAGGAGCGGGTCTTTCGCGAACACCGGGGAGCTGTTTTTT. Translation gives CASRSGSFANTGELFF.

V usage is TRBV18 and J usage is TRBJ1-2, with a possible D match to TRBD1 (5 bases). Germline values: CDR1 KGHSH, CDR2 LQKENI. Trimming took off 6 bases at V and 0 bases at J, with 11 bases between the two ends. This CDR3 is built from 14 residues. This chain's CDR3 is CASSGGIANYGYTF. The CDR3 nucleotides are TGTGCCAGCTCGGGGGGGATAGCTAACTATGGCTACACCTTC.

Notes on this clone: The same CDR3 can be traced to other DNA sequences in this sample. J is TRBJ2-5 and V is TRBV3-1 (or the pseudogene TRBV3-2), with D perhaps TRBD2 (5 bases). Trimming cost V 4 bases and J 4 bases, with 10 bases left between them. Germline assignment: CDR1 LGHDT and CDR2 YNNKEL (reference sequence). The CDR3 totals 13 residues. The CDR3 DNA reads TGTGCCAGCAGCCTCCCAGGAGGAGAGACCCAGTACTTC. Translation: CASSLPGGETQYF.

The chain combines TRBV5-8 with TRBJ2-1, with D tentatively TRBD1 (6 bases). There are 15 residues in the CDR3. V was cut by 0 bases and J by 11 bases, with 18 bases left in between. Germline V gives CDR1 SGHTS, CDR2 YDEGEE. CDR3: CASSLARQSDRKQFF. For the CDR3, the DNA is TGTGCCAGCAGCTTGGCACGGCAGTCGGACAGAAAGCAGTTCTTC.

V is TRBV14 and J is TRBJ1-2; 9 positions match TRBD1. Trimming removed 5 bases from V and 4 bases from J; junction bases left unmatched: 8. The CDR3 totals 15 residues. CDR1 SGHDN and CDR2 FVKESK come from the germline V gene. Written as DNA, the CDR3 is TGTGCCAGCAGCGCCTACAGGGGGCTCGGCTATGGCTACACCTTC. This encodes CASSAYRGLGYGYTF.

The chain joins TRBV29-1 to TRBJ1-5; 8 bases are shared with TRBD1. V dropped 6 bases and J dropped 1; count of bases not matched to a gene: 2. CDR1 is SQVTM, CDR2 ANQGSEA, per germline. The CDR3 has 13 amino acids. The CDR3 loop is CSVGQGSNQPQHF. The DNA for the CDR3 is TGCAGCGTAGGACAGGGAAGCAATCAGCCCCAGCATTTT.

V is TRBV28 and J is TRBJ1-6; D uncertain. The CDR3 sequence is 15 residues long. CDR1 and CDR2 from the germline V gene are MDHEN and SYDVKM. Trimming cost V 7 bases and J 11 bases, with 21 bases left between them. CDR3 sequence reads: CASTLPGAGGAPLHF. CDR3 bases: TGTGCCAGCACCCTTCCCGGTGCGGGTGGGGCACCCCTCCACTTT.

This chain links TRBV3-1 (or the pseudogene TRBV3-2) with TRBJ1-5; 8 nucleotides line up with TRBD1. The CDR3 runs to 15 residues. Losses at the gene ends were 3 bases for V and 6 bases for J; bases not matched to a gene: 7. Germline CDR1 LGHDT, CDR2 YNNKEL (reference sequence). The CDR3 DNA follows: TGTGCCAGCAGCCAGGACAGGGTTCGCGGTCAGCCCCAGCATTTT. It codes for CASSQDRVRGQPQHF.

The chain carries TRBV6-6 and TRBJ2-3, with D perhaps TRBD1 (6 bases). CDR3 length: 15 residues. V was cut by 8 bases and J by 5 bases, with 20 bases left in between. In germline, CDR1 is MNHNY, CDR2 SVGAGI (reference sequence). Written as DNA, the CDR3 is TGTGCCAGCGGCCGCACAGGGAAGAAGGGAGATACGCAGTATTTT. It specifies CASGRTGKKGDTQYF.

V usage is TRBV13 and J usage is TRBJ2-3; 10 bases are a match to TRBD2. J lost 2 bases, V lost 4 bases, and 12 bases had no gene match. This CDR3 is 18 amino acids long. CDR1 PRHDT and CDR2 FYEKMQ come from the germline V gene (reference sequence). CDR3 region: CASSSRPTSGLDTDTQYF. CDR3 in DNA: TGTGCCAGCAGCTCCAGGCCGACTAGCGGGCTTGACACAGATACGCAGTATTTT.

This chain joins TRBV4-2 and TRBJ2-1, with a tentative D call TRBD1 (6 bases). The germline gives CDR1 LGHNA, CDR2 YNFKEQ. The CDR3 runs to 14 residues. Between the trimmed V and J ends, which lost 3 bases and 7 bases, there was a span of 13 bases. The CDR3 reads CASSQGALRNEQFF. CDR3 nucleotide sequence: TGTGCCAGCAGCCAGGGGGCGCTAAGGAATGAGCAGTTCTTC.

The chain couples TRBV25-1 to TRBJ2-2; D may be TRBD2 (6 bases). Trimming cost V 3 bases and J 0 bases, with 8 bases left between them. The CDR3 has 15 residues. Germline V gene lookup returns CDR1 MGHDK and CDR2 SYGVNS. This chain's CDR3 is CASSDGGTNTGELFF. CDR3 nucleotide sequence: TGTGCCAGCAGTGACGGCGGGACGAACACCGGGGAGCTGTTTTTT.

The chain links TRBV23-1 to TRBJ1-1; TRBD1 is a possible D gene (6 bases). TRBV23-1 falls under the ORF class, with uncertain function. Trimming left V 3 bases short and J 11 bases short, with 22 bases between. CDR3 length equals 15 residues. The CDR3 loop is CASSQKGRQGPGAFF. The CDR3, as DNA: TGCGCCAGCAGTCAGAAGGGACGCCAGGGGCCGGGGGCTTTCTTT.

This clone was counted between two and nine times. The chain is built from TRBV2 and TRBJ1-6; D is uncertain. Trimming took 6 bases from V and 7 from J, leaving 16 bases between them. The germline V gene has CDR1 SNHLY and CDR2 FYNNEI. The CDR3 contains 15 residues. The CDR3 DNA reads TGTGCCAGCAGCCCCCCGCGGGGAGAAAATTCACCCCTCCACTTT. Translating gives CASSPPRGENSPLHF.

The chain is built from TRBV9 and TRBJ1-2; 10 bases agree with TRBD1. The CDR3 sequence is 15 residues long. V dropped 2 bases and J dropped 3; count of bases not matched to a gene: 4. In germline, CDR1 is SGDLS, CDR2 YYNGEE. The CDR3 spells CASSVADRGDYGYTF. The CDR3 nucleotides read TGTGCCAGCAGCGTGGCGGACAGGGGGGACTATGGCTACACCTTC.

The CDR3 sequence: CASRGTSPSEQFF. DNA of the CDR3: TGTGCCAGCAGGGGGACTAGCCCCTCTGAGCAGTTCTTC. The chain uses TRBV12-3 or TRBV12-4 and TRBJ2-1; 9 bases agree with TRBD2. This CDR3 has 13 amino acids. V was clipped by 6 bases and J by 9 bases; unmatched bases: 6.

Only a few counts were recorded for this clone. The chain employs TRBV3-1 (or the pseudogene TRBV3-2) and TRBJ1-5, with TRBD1 matching over 8 bases. Germline CDR1 LGHDT, CDR2 YNNKEL (reference sequence). The CDR3 runs to 13 residues. In nucleotides, the CDR3 is TGTGCAGCTGGGGACAGGCCAAATCAGCCCCAGCATTTT. It encodes CAAGDRPNQPQHF.